A selection of T cell receptor beta chains follows, all from one sample in a study of blood T cell repertoires in COVID-19. The assay was immunoSEQ multiplex PCR, and TCRdb's table has in-frame clones only and misses some. The sample shows tens of thousands of clones, around 88% of them seen only once. The sequenced sample was peripheral blood. The receptors stem from a man between 60 and 70 years old with acute or convalescent COVID-19. Each CDR3 is given with its conserved first and last residue. A D gene is named only where the DNA matches it firmly. Rows may omit the clone size; those that give it use once, few, many or a size class.

>TRBV6-1|TRBJ2-1|NA|NA
TGTGCCAGCAGTGATATCGGCGCCCCGCGGCCCAGCTCCTACAATGAGCAGTTCTTC
CASSDIGAPRPSSYNEQFF
>TRBV7-9|TRBJ2-7|TRBD1|NA
TGTGCCAGCAGCCCCTTCGACAGGGAAGGTTCCTACGAGCAGTACTTC
CASSPFDREGSYEQYF
>TRBV27|TRBJ2-7|TRBD2|NA
TGTGCCAGCAGTTTATCCAACAAGCGGGGGACGGATCACGAGCAGTACTTC
CASSLSNKRGTDHEQYF
>TRBV5-6|TRBJ2-7|TRBD1|NA
TGTGCCAGCAGCTGGGGACAGGGCGCCTACGAGCAGTACTTC
CASSWGQGAYEQYF
>TRBV18|TRBJ2-2|NA|NA
TGTGCCAGCTCACCAGGCATTAAGGAGCTGTTTTTT
CASSPGIKELFF
>TRBV4-2|TRBJ2-7|TRBD2|NA
TGTGCCAGCAGCCAAGTCGCGCGGGGGTCCTACGAGCAGTACTTC
CASSQVARGSYEQYF
>TRBV5-4|TRBJ2-3|TRBD2|NA
TGTGCCAGCAGCGGGGGACTAGCGGGAGGGCTCACAGATACGCAGTATTTT
CASSGGLAGGLTDTQYF
>TRBV29-1|TRBJ2-3|TRBD2|NA
TGCAGCGCCGATAGCGGGTTGACAGATACGCAGTATTTT
CSADSGLTDTQYF
>TRBV5-1|TRBJ2-7|NA|NA
TGCGCCAGCAGCCAGGGGTCCTACGAGCAGTACTTC
CASSQGSYEQYF
>TRBV4-3|TRBJ1-1|NA|NA
TGCGCCAGCAGCCAGAGCAGGGGATCGAACACTGAAGCTTTCTTT
CASSQSRGSNTEAFF
>TRBV5-5|TRBJ2-1|NA|NA
TGTGCCAGCAGCTTCTCAACAGGGTTGGGGTACAATGAGCAGTTCTTC
CASSFSTGLGYNEQFF
>TRBV7-8|TRBJ1-5|NA|NA
TGTGCCAGCAGCTTAAGCGGGGGGAATCAGCCCCAGCATTTT
CASSLSGGNQPQHF
>TRBV4-2|TRBJ2-5|TRBD2|NA
TGTGCCAGCACCGCGGGGACTAGTCCAGAGACCCAGTACTTC
CASTAGTSPETQYF
>TRBV7-2|TRBJ2-1|TRBD2|NA
TGTGCCAGCAGCTTAGGACCGGGGGGGGCTAGAGATGAGCAGTTCTTC
CASSLGPGGARDEQFF
>TRBV6-5|TRBJ2-2|TRBD1|NA
TGTGCCTGCCATGACCGGGACAGGGGGACCGGGGAGCTGTTTTTT
CACHDRDRGTGELFF
>TRBV11-3|TRBJ2-1|TRBD2|NA
TGTGCCAGCAGCTTAGCGCCGGGACTAGCGGACAATGAGCAGTTCTTC
CASSLAPGLADNEQFF
>TRBV19|TRBJ2-1|NA|NA
TGTGCCAGTAGTATAGCCGCGTATAGGGCACGGGGGAATGAGCAGTTCTTC
CASSIAAYRARGNEQFF
>TRBV19|TRBJ1-1|NA|NA
TGTGCCAGTAGCCGGGACAACCTGAGATTTCGGGACACTGAAGCTTTCTTT
CASSRDNLRFRDTEAFF
>TRBV19|TRBJ2-7|TRBD2|NA
TGTGCCAGTAGTATGGCTAGCGGGGGGCCTTCCTACGAGCAGTACTTC
CASSMASGGPSYEQYF
>TRBV7-3|TRBJ1-6|TRBD1|NA
TGTGCCAGCAGCCAAGACAGGGGGCTTCGCAATTCACCCCTCCACTTT
CASSQDRGLRNSPLHF
>TRBV7-9|TRBJ1-5|NA|NA
TGTGCCAGCAGCCCCGGGGCGGGGAATCAGCCCCAGCATTTT
CASSPGAGNQPQHF
>TRBV6-1|TRBJ1-2|NA|once
TGTGCCAGCAGTGACGCTCGGGGCTACACCTTC
CASSDARGYTF
>TRBV19|TRBJ1-1|NA|NA
TGTGCCAGCGCCGGGACTCCGAACACTGAAGCTTTCTTT
CASAGTPNTEAFF
>TRBV5-6|TRBJ2-7|TRBD1|NA
TGTGCCAGCAGCCGGGACAGGGGTTACGAGCAGTACTTC
CASSRDRGYEQYF
>TRBV3-1/TRBV3-2|TRBJ1-1|NA|NA
TGTGCCAGCAGCCCGACCCACTCAGGGGTAGCTTTCTTT
CASSPTHSGVAFF
>TRBV13|TRBJ2-5|TRBD1|NA
TGTGCCAGCAGCCCCGACAGGGCCCCCCCTCAAGAGACCCAGTACTTC
CASSPDRAPPQETQYF
>TRBV13|TRBJ1-2|TRBD1|NA
TGTGCCAGCAGCTTTGACAGGGGGGTGGGCGGCTACACCTTC
CASSFDRGVGGYTF
>TRBV15|TRBJ2-4|TRBD2|NA
TGTGCCACCAGCAGTGATTCTAGCGGGGGTGCGGGGGCCAAAAACATTCAGTACTTC
CATSSDSSGGAGAKNIQYF
>TRBV7-9|TRBJ2-1|TRBD2|NA
TGTGCCAGCAGCTTGGGGACTAGCGGCCTTTGGGATGAGCAGTTCTTC
CASSLGTSGLWDEQFF
>TRBV16|TRBJ1-4|TRBD1|NA
TGTGCCAGCAGCCCTATCAACAGGGGTAATGAAAAACTGTTTTTT
CASSPINRGNEKLFF
>TRBV5-4|TRBJ2-1|NA|NA
TGTGCCAGCAGCTCCGGGGGATCGAGCTCCTACAATGAGCAGTTCTTC
CASSSGGSSSYNEQFF
>TRBV15|TRBJ2-5|NA|once
TGTGCCACCAGCGGCTTGGGGGCGGGGGTTCAAGAGACCCAGTACTTC
CATSGLGAGVQETQYF
>TRBV4-2|TRBJ2-1|NA|NA
TGTGCCAGCAGCCTACAAGGTAGCGCCGTGTCGACGTACAATGAGCAGTTCTTC
CASSLQGSAVSTYNEQFF
>TRBV10-1|TRBJ2-7|TRBD1|NA
TGCGCCAGCAGTGAGACCGGGACAGGGGCCTACGAGCAGTACTTC
CASSETGTGAYEQYF
>TRBV6-5|TRBJ1-1|NA|NA
TGTGCCAGCAGTTACCAGACAGCGAACACTGAAGCTTTCTTT
CASSYQTANTEAFF
>TRBV27|TRBJ2-2|NA|NA
TGTGCCAGCGGCCTGGGGGGGGGCCGATCCACCGGGGAGCTGTTTTTT
CASGLGGGRSTGELFF
>TRBV28|TRBJ2-7|NA|once
TGTGCCAGCAGTTCTTCAGGGAGGACCGAGCAGTACTTC
CASSSSGRTEQYF
>TRBV7-2|TRBJ1-3|TRBD1|NA
TGTGCCAGCAGCGTCGCCGGGACAGGCTCTGGAAACACCATATATTTT
CASSVAGTGSGNTIYF
>TRBV13|TRBJ1-4|TRBD1|NA
TGTGCCAGCAGTTTTAGACAGGGGTTTGAAAAACTGTTTTTT
CASSFRQGFEKLFF
>TRBV6-2/TRBV6-3|TRBJ2-7|NA|few
TGTGCCAGCAGTTACGACAGATTAATATACTACGAGCAGTACTTC
CASSYDRLIYYEQYF
>TRBV28|TRBJ1-2|TRBD1|NA
TGTGCCAGCAGTGTACCGACAGGGAAAAACTATGGCTACACCTTC
CASSVPTGKNYGYTF
>TRBV11-3|TRBJ1-4|TRBD1|NA
TGTGCCAGCAGCACTTCAGGGGGAACTAATGAAAAACTGTTTTTT
CASSTSGGTNEKLFF
>TRBV6-2/TRBV6-3|TRBJ2-5|NA|NA
TGTGCCAGCAGTTACTCGACTCGACGGCGCCAAGAGACCCAGTACTTC
CASSYSTRRRQETQYF